Reported below is one TCR beta chain. No antigen is known for it. The sample holds no much larger clone one base away, and base qualities are not on file. The method behind the library was multiplex PCR. This sample was sequenced with an Illumina HiSeq 4000. CDR3 regions were amplified by Arm-PCR with iRepertoire HTBI primers to construct TCR beta libraries. Gel purification was performed on PCR products prior to sequencing. As for the original processing: Gene usage analysis of CDR3 amino acid clonotypes relied on the roughly 64 TRBV and 14 TRBJ segments identified across samples. COPE and FqMerger were used to merge the filtered high-quality paired reads into contigs. Contigs were aligned with BLAST to IMGT TRBV, TRBD and TRBJ reference genes, and CDR3 was defined per IMGT. Any clonotype with a frequency above 0.1% was counted as a highly expanded clone. Repertoire diversity was measured by Shannon entropy, and V-J evenness by the Gini coefficient. A clonotype found in more than one individual was treated as public. TCRdb reprocessed the public reads (quality trimming at Q25 with fastp, clone calling with MiXCR) and kept in-frame beta chains. A single entry per CDR3 protein holds the most common genes and DNA from its merged rows. The authors' filters were not applied to this entry. The sample includes 600,000 to 800,000 distinct CDR3 sequences, with 25% to 30% observed a single time. The ten top clones hold about two fifths of the sample.

These data originate in a study of regulatory T cells in long-lasting Graves disease (dated by TCRdb to about 2021). Concerning the study at large: To count as having persistent Graves' disease, a patient had to have received antithyroid drug treatment for over 5 years with TSH receptor autoantibodies remaining persistently positive. Patients with persistent Graves' disease were compared with patients with newly diagnosed Graves' disease using TCR sequencing and RNA sequencing of peripheral blood. On average, persistent Graves' disease patients in the clinical cohort had been on antithyroid drugs for approximately ten years. The study took place in China and was registered as a clinical trial. A total of some 35 samples underwent TCR sequencing: about 13 from persistent and around 20 from newly diagnosed Graves' disease patients. The investigation overall reported the following: Peripheral blood alone was examined, since thyroid tissue, which constituted the primary lesion, could not be accessed. Persistent Graves' disease patients showed lower TCR Shannon entropy and fewer highly expanded clones than newly diagnosed patients, suggesting clonal expansion. TRBV28, TRBJ1-2 and TRBJ2-5 were preferentially used in persistent disease, while TRBV20-1 and TRBJ2-1 were favored in newly diagnosed disease. Sequencing and analysis were restricted to the TCR beta chain. Patients with persistent disease shared more public clonotypes (approximately 2,500) than newly diagnosed patients did (nearly 1,000). The small sample size was acknowledged by the authors as a limitation that may reduce accuracy.

According to the germline V gene (reference sequence), CDR1 reads DFQATT and CDR2 reads SNEGSKA. The V end gives up 6 bases and the J end 10 bases, leaving 17 bases in the junction not matched to a gene. The CDR3 has 14 amino acids, counting the end cysteine and phenylalanine. The DNA shown is the 42-base CDR3, in frame from base 1. This sample's time point label indicates: persistent/refractory GD, antithyroid drugs over 5 years with positive TRAb. For both TCR sequencing and RNA sequencing, RNA was extracted from PBMCs using TRIzol. The diagnosis of Graves' disease was made according to American Thyroid Association guidelines. Recruitment of patients was carried out at an endocrinology department in Xi'an, China. Each patient gave approximately 10 milliliters of peripheral blood, collected in an EDTA anticoagulant tube. Ficoll Paque Plus density gradient separation was used to isolate PBMCs, and no additional T cell sorting was done. An Agilent 2100 Bioanalyzer and agarose gel were used to assess RNA quality, and a NanoDrop 2000 was used to measure RNA concentration.

Recombination linked TRBV20-1 to TRBJ2-7, with 8 bases in between that match TRBD1. This TCR was sampled from a female donor with Graves disease. Sample: peripheral blood mononuclear cells (PBMCs), taken when the disease was refractory, from a patient treated with antithyroid drugs. CDR3 sequence: CSARKDRVIGDQYF. The DNA sequence reads TGCAGTGCCCGCAAGGACAGGGTAATTGGTGACCAGTACTTC.